The 12 T cell receptor beta chains given below trace back to one sample, sequenced in a study of blood T cell repertoires in COVID-19. Some clones are missing from TCRdb's copy, which holds only in-frame ones; the method was immunoSEQ multiplex PCR. The table has 150,000 to 200,000 clones, more than 75% seen once. The sample consisted of peripheral blood. These TCRs come from a woman aged 60-70 years with COVID-19, enrolled during active disease.

The chain links TRBV5-1 to TRBJ2-7; 12 bases fit TRBD2. From germline, CDR1 is SGHRS and CDR2 YFSETQ. This CDR3 contains 15 residues. With 0 bases clipped from V and 5 bases from J, the junction kept 3 bases outside the gene matches. The CDR3: CASSLALAGGNEQYF. The CDR3 region has the DNA TGCGCCAGCAGCTTGGCCCTAGCGGGAGGGAACGAGCAGTACTTC.

V and J are TRBV19 and TRBJ1-6; 12 bases are a match to TRBD1. V gave up 3 bases and J gave up 6 bases; unmatched junction bases: 3. There are 16 residues in the CDR3. Germline loops: CDR1 LNHDA, CDR2 SQIVND (reference sequence). CDR3 nucleotide sequence: TGTGCCAGTAGTATGGGACAGGGGGCGTCTAATTCACCCCTCCACTTT. Amino acids: CASSMGQGASNSPLHF.

V gene TRBV5-1 combines with J gene TRBJ2-5, with D maybe TRBD1 (5 bases). This CDR3 region has 13 residues. The V end was cut by 0 bases, the J end by 9 bases, with 12 bases between. Germline assignment: CDR1 SGHRS and CDR2 YFSETQ. The CDR3 protein is CASSLAVEGAQYF. DNA of the CDR3: TGCGCCAGCAGCTTGGCGGTCGAAGGGGCCCAGTACTTC.

A few counts support this clone. Other DNA sequences of this sample code for an identical CDR3. The chain links TRBV6-6 to TRBJ1-2; D is undetermined. Looked up from germline, CDR1 is MNHNY and CDR2 is SVGAGI (reference sequence). The CDR3 has 11 amino acids. The CDR3 spells CATLADYGYTF. The CDR3 nucleotides read TGTGCTACCTTGGCAGACTATGGCTACACCTTC.

The chain couples TRBV6-4 to TRBJ2-5; D perhaps matches TRBD2 (5 bases). V was trimmed by 8 bases and J by 4 bases, leaving 14 bases between them. Germline V gene sequence: CDR1 MRHNA, CDR2 SNTAGT. This CDR3 has 13 residues. The CDR3 DNA reads as TGTGCCAGCTCGAGGGAAGGAGGAGAGACCCAGTACTTC. This sequence encodes CASSREGGETQYF.

The CDR3 DNA follows: TGCGCCAGCAGCCAAGGACTAGCTACAGAGACCCAGTACTTC. Protein: CASSQGLATETQYF. The chain joins TRBV4-3 to TRBJ2-5, with 7 bases aligning to TRBD2. This CDR3 has 14 residues. CDR1 LGHNA and CDR2 YSLEER come from the germline V gene. J lost 4 bases, V lost 1 base, and 3 bases had no gene match.

The gene calls are TRBV18 and TRBJ1-1; D call uncertain. Germline values: CDR1 KGHSH, CDR2 LQKENI. The V and J ends lost 3 bases and 3 bases respectively, with 11 bases between them. The CDR3 has 14 amino acids. The CDR3 DNA reads as TGTGCCAGCTCACCTAGGAGGGATGACACTGAAGCTTTCTTT. It is translated as CASSPRRDDTEAFF.

This clone occurred once. The chain carries TRBV30 and TRBJ1-3, with D hard to call. CDR3 length: 13 residues. Per the germline V gene, CDR1 is GTSNPN and CDR2 is SVGIG (reference sequence). V lost 2 bases to trimming and J lost 4 bases, with 9 bases between them. The CDR3 bases are TGTGCCTGGAGTTTAAATCAGGGAAACACCATATATTTT. Translating gives CAWSLNQGNTIYF.

This clone is a singleton in its sample. The chain is built from TRBV20-1 and TRBJ1-1, with D possibly being TRBD1 (6 bases). The CDR3 totals 16 residues. Germline V gene data show CDR1 as DFQATT and CDR2 as SNEGSKA (reference sequence). The germline V and J ends were trimmed by 3 bases and 3 bases, with 20 bases remaining between them. The DNA for the CDR3 is TGCAGTGCTAGTCCATCAAGGGGGATGGGGTACACTGAAGCTTTCTTT. This encodes CSASPSRGMGYTEAFF.

This sequence joins TRBV5-6 and TRBJ1-6; D ambiguous. There are 14 residues in the CDR3. V lost 6 bases and J 9 bases, leaving 16 bases between the germline ends. Germline CDR1 is SGHDT and CDR2 is YYEEEE. DNA for the CDR3: TGTGCCAGCACCCAAGGGATCGGGATTTCACCCCTCCACTTT. It translates to CASTQGIGISPLHF.

This chain joins TRBV7-9 and TRBJ2-5; 8 bases align to TRBD2. The CDR3 spans 15 residues. Germline V lookup: CDR1 SEHNR, CDR2 FQNEAQ (reference sequence). The ends lost 5 bases at V and 2 bases at J; junction bases unmatched: 7. The CDR3 here is CASSIIAGTQETQYF. The CDR3, as DNA: TGTGCCAGCAGCATAATAGCGGGAACTCAAGAGACCCAGTACTTC. Full variable domain (outside the CDR3, taken from reference TRBV7-9 and TRBJ2-5): DTGVSQNPRHKITKRGQNVTFRCDPISEHNRLYWYRQTLGQGPEFLTYFQNEAQLEKSRLLSDRFSAERPKGSFSTLEIQRTEQGDSAMYLCASSIIAGTQETQYFGPGTRLLVL.

The J gene is TRBJ2-2, the V gene TRBV3-1 (or the pseudogene TRBV3-2); 10 bases map to TRBD1. The junction had 7 bases not matched to a gene; V was cut back by 0 bases and J by 3 bases. The CDR3 covers 18 residues. Germline V lookup: CDR1 LGHDT, CDR2 YNNKEL (reference sequence). Here the CDR3 DNA reads TGTGCCAGCAGCCAAGAAGGTTTTGGGACAGGGGACACCGGGGAGCTGTTTTTT. Translating gives CASSQEGFGTGDTGELFF.